This T cell receptor (beta chain) was recorded in a study of monozygotic twins with inflammatory bowel disease. Germline CDR1 and CDR2: SGHAT and FQNNGV. This CDR3 region has 14 residues. A template switching step added UMIs, each with a 6-nucleotide sample barcode. TCRdb re-called the 5' RACE reads and shows each CDR3 protein once, DNA omitted. Its table records more than 85,000 distinct CDR3 sequences. The rearrangement uses TRBV11-2 and TRBJ2-1; checking the TCRdb D call of TRBD2 is not possible without DNA. Material for sequencing was blood. The TCR sequence derives from a human donor with ulcerative colitis or Crohn's disease, or a healthy co-twin of an affected twin (not recorded which). CDR3 protein: CASSFIAGYNEQFF.